This is a list of T cell receptor beta chains from one sample in a study of T cells after yellow fever vaccination. One entry per CDR3 protein, called by TCRdb with MiXCR from the 5' RACE reads. In the table there are 350,000 to 550,000 distinct CDR3 sequences, about 17% of which are singletons. Specimen: PBMCs, collected before the yellow fever booster vaccination. These receptor sequences come from a man aged 18-30 years who received the YFV17D yellow fever vaccine. Each CDR3 is given with its conserved first and last residue. A D gene is named only where the DNA matches it firmly. Clone size, where shown, is once, few, many, or a class for clones that have expanded.

V: TRBV12-3/TRBV12-4; D: TRBD1; J: TRBJ2-7; size: -; DNA: TGTGCCAGCAGCTGGGGACACAGGGGGCGCTTCTACGAGCAGTACTTC; CDR3: CASSWGHRGRFYEQYF
V: TRBV5-1; D: TRBD1; J: TRBJ2-4; size: -; DNA: TGCGCCAGCAGCTTGGGGGACAGGGAAGTTGTGATGGACATTCAGTACTTC; CDR3: CASSLGDREVVMDIQYF
V: TRBV19; D: TRBD1; J: TRBJ1-5; size: few; DNA: TGTGCCGGGGGGACAGGGGGAGTGATTCAGCCCCAGCATTTT; CDR3: CAGGTGGVIQPQHF
V: TRBV7-9; D: TRBD2; J: TRBJ2-1; size: -; DNA: TGTGCCAGCAGCTCCCGACTAGCGGGGGGGCCGAATGAGCAGTTCTTC; CDR3: CASSSRLAGGPNEQFF
V: TRBV20-1; D: -; J: TRBJ2-5; size: -; DNA: TGCAGTGCTAGCGGCGAAGAGACCCAGTACTTC; CDR3: CSASGEETQYF
V: TRBV20-1; D: -; J: TRBJ2-4; size: few; DNA: TGCAGTGGGGACCGTGGTGGGGCCAAAAACATTCAGTACTTC; CDR3: CSGDRGGAKNIQYF
V: TRBV29-1; D: -; J: TRBJ1-1; size: -; DNA: TGCAGCGCCGGAGACAGAAGTCAAGCTTTCTTT; CDR3: CSAGDRSQAFF
V: TRBV10-3; D: -; J: TRBJ2-2; size: few; DNA: TGTGCCATCAGTGACCTTAGACCCGACACCGGGGAGCTGTTTTTT; CDR3: CAISDLRPDTGELFF
V: TRBV20-1; D: TRBD1; J: TRBJ2-4; size: -; DNA: TGCAGTGCTAGTCCGGGACAGGACGTAAACATTCAGTACTTC; CDR3: CSASPGQDVNIQYF
V: TRBV9; D: -; J: TRBJ2-5; size: few; DNA: TGTGCCAGCAGCGTAGGTGGGGGAGGTGGTTGGGAGACCCAGTACTTC; CDR3: CASSVGGGGGWETQYF
V: TRBV12-3/TRBV12-4; D: -; J: TRBJ1-1; size: -; DNA: TGTGCCAGCAGTTTCTTCGAGTGGGACACTGAAGCTTTCTTT; CDR3: CASSFFEWDTEAFF
V: TRBV12-3/TRBV12-4; D: TRBD1; J: TRBJ2-1; size: -; DNA: TGTGCCAGCATAGGACAGGGACTGGATGAGCAGTTCTTC; CDR3: CASIGQGLDEQFF
V: TRBV20-1; D: -; J: TRBJ2-5; size: once; DNA: TGCAGTGCTAGACCGGTCGGGACAAGGACTCGGACCCAGTACTTC; CDR3: CSARPVGTRTRTQYF
V: TRBV4-2; D: -; J: TRBJ1-5; size: -; DNA: TGTGCCAGCAGCCAAGATCAGGGTCCTCAGCCCCAGCATTTT; CDR3: CASSQDQGPQPQHF
V: TRBV25-1; D: -; J: TRBJ2-1; size: -; DNA: TGTGCCAGCCTAGGAGGTGAGCAGTTCTTC; CDR3: CASLGGEQFF
V: TRBV5-5; D: -; J: TRBJ1-2; size: -; DNA: TGTGCCAGCAGCCCCCTGGAGGCGCATGGCTACACCTTC; CDR3: CASSPLEAHGYTF
V: TRBV2; D: TRBD1; J: TRBJ2-2; size: -; DNA: TGTGCCAGCATTCAGGGGGCATACACCGGGGAGCTGTTTTTT; CDR3: CASIQGAYTGELFF
V: TRBV2; D: -; J: TRBJ2-4; size: few; DNA: TGTGCCAGCAGTGCCCGCGCAGGTTTAGCCAAAAACATTCAGTACTTC; CDR3: CASSARAGLAKNIQYF
V: TRBV5-4; D: -; J: TRBJ1-1; size: many; DNA: TGTGCCAGCAGCTTCGGGGGGGCAGAAACTGAAGCTTTCTTT; CDR3: CASSFGGAETEAFF
V: TRBV18; D: -; J: TRBJ1-2; size: few; DNA: TGTGCCAGCTCACCACCGTCTCCTACTAACTATGGCTACACCTTC; CDR3: CASSPPSPTNYGYTF
V: TRBV7-8; D: TRBD2; J: TRBJ2-3; size: few; DNA: TGTGCCAGCAGCTTGGTACGACTAGCGGCTAGCACAGATACGCAGTATTTT; CDR3: CASSLVRLAASTDTQYF
V: TRBV29-1; D: TRBD1; J: TRBJ2-5; size: few; DNA: TGCAGCGTTGGGCCAGGGGGCGCAGCAGAGACCCAGTACTTC; CDR3: CSVGPGGAAETQYF
V: TRBV10-3; D: TRBD2; J: TRBJ2-3; size: -; DNA: TGTGCCATCAGTGAGTCGACTAGCGGGGTTACAGATACGCAGTATTTT; CDR3: CAISESTSGVTDTQYF
V: TRBV21-1; D: -; J: TRBJ1-3; size: few; DNA: TGTGCCAGCAGCAACACCTGGAACACCATATATTTT; CDR3: CASSNTWNTIYF
V: TRBV4-3; D: -; J: TRBJ2-5; size: -; DNA: TGCGCCAGCAGCCAAGATCTTTTCGAGACCCAGTACTTC; CDR3: CASSQDLFETQYF
V: TRBV6-1; D: -; J: TRBJ1-1; size: few; DNA: TGTGCCAGCAGTGTCTCGGCAGGGAGAGTACTTGAAGCTTTCTTT; CDR3: CASSVSAGRVLEAFF
V: TRBV20-1; D: TRBD2; J: TRBJ2-3; size: -; DNA: TGCAGTGCCACTAGCGGGGGGGCAACAGATACGCAGTATTTT; CDR3: CSATSGGATDTQYF
V: TRBV7-2; D: -; J: TRBJ2-6; size: -; DNA: TGTGCCAGCAGCTTAGCCGGGGCGCCTTTGGTCTCTGGGGCCAACGTCCTGACTTTC; CDR3: CASSLAGAPLVSGANVLTF
V: TRBV7-2; D: -; J: TRBJ2-3; size: few; DNA: TGTGCCAGCAGCTTAGGTACCAGGACTAGCACAGATACGCAGTATTTT; CDR3: CASSLGTRTSTDTQYF
V: TRBV5-1; D: -; J: TRBJ2-5; size: -; DNA: TGCGCCAGCAGCACCTCGGCCGGGACCCAGTACTTC; CDR3: CASSTSAGTQYF
V: TRBV7-2; D: -; J: TRBJ1-1; size: -; DNA: TGTGCCAGCAGCTCACGGGCCAGAAACACTGAAGCTTTCTTT; CDR3: CASSSRARNTEAFF
V: TRBV20-1; D: -; J: TRBJ2-2; size: -; DNA: TGCAGTGCGGATACAGTTACCGGGGATCTGTTTTTT; CDR3: CSADTVTGDLFF
V: TRBV5-4; D: -; J: TRBJ2-5; size: -; DNA: TGTGCCAGCAGCTCCAAGACAGGATACCAAGAGACCCAGTACTTC; CDR3: CASSSKTGYQETQYF
V: TRBV28; D: -; J: TRBJ2-3; size: few; DNA: TGTGCCAGTGCCGGGCGTCGATCCACAGATACGCAGTATTTT; CDR3: CASAGRRSTDTQYF
V: TRBV2; D: -; J: TRBJ2-3; size: -; DNA: TGTGCCACCTCGACAGAAAACACAGATACGCAGTATTTT; CDR3: CATSTENTDTQYF
V: TRBV12-3/TRBV12-4; D: -; J: TRBJ2-1; size: -; DNA: TGTGCCAGCAGCCGGGCCTTGGAGCAGTTCTTC; CDR3: CASSRALEQFF
V: TRBV5-1; D: TRBD1; J: TRBJ1-1; size: few; DNA: TGCGCCAGCAGCAAGTCCTTGGACAGGGTATGGAACACTGAAGCTTTCTTT; CDR3: CASSKSLDRVWNTEAFF
V: TRBV6-5; D: -; J: TRBJ2-2; size: -; DNA: TGTGCCAGCCGTTCCGGACGGATTCATACGACCGGGGAGCTGTTTTTT; CDR3: CASRSGRIHTTGELFF
V: TRBV20-1; D: TRBD1; J: TRBJ1-1; size: -; DNA: TGCAGTGCTACTATAGGGAGGGGGCGCGGTGTCACTGAAGCTTTCTTT; CDR3: CSATIGRGRGVTEAFF
V: TRBV20-1; D: -; J: TRBJ2-1; size: -; DNA: TGCAGTGCTAAGACGGCAGTGGGCTCCTACAATGAGCAGTTCTTC; CDR3: CSAKTAVGSYNEQFF
V: TRBV28; D: -; J: TRBJ2-7; size: few; DNA: TGTGCCAGCAGTTCGAGGAATACGGGCAGGGACGAGCAGTACTTC; CDR3: CASSSRNTGRDEQYF
V: TRBV7-9; D: -; J: TRBJ2-3; size: many; DNA: TGTGCCAGCAGCTTAACTGGAGATACGCAGTATTTT; CDR3: CASSLTGDTQYF
V: TRBV5-6; D: TRBD1; J: TRBJ2-7; size: -; DNA: TGTGCCAGCAGGCAGACAGGGAACTACGAGCAGTACTTC; CDR3: CASRQTGNYEQYF
V: TRBV7-8; D: -; J: TRBJ2-3; size: -; DNA: TGTGCCAGCAGCCCCCAGGATCCGCGGGGTTGGTATTTT; CDR3: CASSPQDPRGWYF
V: TRBV7-2; D: -; J: TRBJ1-1; size: -; DNA: TGTGCCAGCAGCGGCGGGGTCGGGGTAGGCACTGAAGCTTTCTTT; CDR3: CASSGGVGVGTEAFF
V: TRBV28; D: -; J: TRBJ2-5; size: few; DNA: TGTGCCAGCAGTTTATACGGCCCCCTGGGGGAGACCCAGTACTTC; CDR3: CASSLYGPLGETQYF
V: TRBV4-3; D: -; J: TRBJ2-1; size: few; DNA: TGCGCCAGCAGCCAAGTGGTCCCGGCCAATGAGCAGTTCTTC; CDR3: CASSQVVPANEQFF
V: TRBV5-1; D: -; J: TRBJ1-2; size: many; DNA: TGCGCCAGCAGCTTGCCCAACAGGGAATCTGGCTACACCTTC; CDR3: CASSLPNRESGYTF
V: TRBV7-8; D: TRBD2; J: TRBJ2-3; size: -; DNA: TGTGCCAGCAGCTTAGAGGTGGCTAGCGGGGGGATTACCACAGATACGCAGTATTTT; CDR3: CASSLEVASGGITTDTQYF
V: TRBV11-2; D: TRBD2; J: TRBJ2-1; size: -; DNA: TGTGCCAGCAGACATGGCCTAGCGGGGCCTCTCAATGAGCAGTTCTTC; CDR3: CASRHGLAGPLNEQFF
V: TRBV27; D: TRBD2; J: TRBJ2-5; size: few; DNA: TGTGCCACCGGGGACTACTCCCAAGAGACCCAGTACTTC; CDR3: CATGDYSQETQYF
V: TRBV10-3; D: TRBD2; J: TRBJ2-5; size: few; DNA: TGTGCCATCAGTGAAGGACTAGCGGGGGTAGAGACCCAGTACTTC; CDR3: CAISEGLAGVETQYF
V: TRBV7-2; D: TRBD1; J: TRBJ1-1; size: few; DNA: TGTGCCAGCAGCTTTGGGACAGGGGTGACTGAAGCTTTCTTT; CDR3: CASSFGTGVTEAFF
V: TRBV20-1; D: -; J: TRBJ1-6; size: -; DNA: TGCAGTGCCACAGGGCCCAATTCACCCCTCCACTTT; CDR3: CSATGPNSPLHF
V: TRBV7-8; D: -; J: TRBJ1-1; size: -; DNA: TGTGCCAGCAGCTTAGAGCACACGACGACTGAAGCTTTCTTT; CDR3: CASSLEHTTTEAFF
V: TRBV18; D: -; J: TRBJ1-6; size: -; DNA: TGTGCCAGCTCACCGGTACAGGATAATTCACCCCTCCACTTT; CDR3: CASSPVQDNSPLHF
V: TRBV20-1; D: TRBD1; J: TRBJ1-5; size: -; DNA: TGCAGTGCTAGTCTCCCCCTGACAGGGGTCCAGCCCCAGCATTTT; CDR3: CSASLPLTGVQPQHF
V: TRBV6-2/TRBV6-3; D: TRBD1; J: TRBJ1-5; size: few; DNA: TGTGCCAGCAGTACCCCACAGGGGCGACAGCCCCAGCATTTT; CDR3: CASSTPQGRQPQHF
V: TRBV29-1; D: TRBD2; J: TRBJ2-3; size: few; DNA: TGCAGCGTTGTTGGCGGGGGAGTAACAGATACGCAGTATTTT; CDR3: CSVVGGGVTDTQYF
V: TRBV5-6; D: TRBD1; J: TRBJ2-5; size: -; DNA: TGTGCCAGCAGCAAGACAGGGGGCGAGACCCAGTACTTC; CDR3: CASSKTGGETQYF